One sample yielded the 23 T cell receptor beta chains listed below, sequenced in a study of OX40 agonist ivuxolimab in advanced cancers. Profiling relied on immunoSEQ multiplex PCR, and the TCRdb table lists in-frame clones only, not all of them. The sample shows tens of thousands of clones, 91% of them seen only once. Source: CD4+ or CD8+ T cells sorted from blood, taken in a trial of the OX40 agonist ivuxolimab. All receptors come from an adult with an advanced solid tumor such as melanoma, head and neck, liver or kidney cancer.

The CDR3 DNA reads TGTGCCAGCAGCAAAGCGGGGTCAGGGATAAACACTGAAGCTTTCTTT. Translating gives CASSKAGSGINTEAFF. The chain is built from TRBV21-1 and TRBJ1-1; TRBD1 was called by the table and not checked on the DNA. TRBV21-1 is a recognized pseudogene. The CDR3 totals 16 residues.

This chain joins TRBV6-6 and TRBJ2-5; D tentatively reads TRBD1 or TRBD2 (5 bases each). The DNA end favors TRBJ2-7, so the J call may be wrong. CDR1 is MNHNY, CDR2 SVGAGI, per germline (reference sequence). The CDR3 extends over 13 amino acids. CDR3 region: CASSPGLGTEQYF. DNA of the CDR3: TGTGCCAGCAGTCCGGGCCTGGGGACCGAGCAGTACTTC.

The CDR3 DNA sequence: TGCGCCAGCAGCTTGCTCGGGGTTACAGATACGCAGTATTTT. It specifies CASSLLGVTDTQYF. V usage is TRBV5-1 and J usage is TRBJ2-3, with D maybe TRBD2 (5 bases). The CDR3 loop spans 14 amino acids. From germline, CDR1 is SGHRS and CDR2 YFSETQ. The V and J ends lost 1 base and 3 bases respectively, with 9 bases between them. The variable domain in full, completed from reference TRBV5-1 and TRBJ2-3, reads KAGVTQTPRYLIKTRGQQVTLSCSPISGHRSVSWYQQTPGQGLQFLFEYFSETQRNKGNFPGRFSGRQFSNSRSEMNVSTLELGDSALYLCASSLLGVTDTQYFGPGTRLTVL.

The CDR3 loop is CASSPTGGETQYF. CDR3 in DNA: TGTGCCAGCTCACCAACGGGTGGAGAGACCCAGTACTTC. The rearrangement joins TRBV18 to TRBJ2-5; D call uncertain. This CDR3 contains 13 residues. V was clipped by 2 bases and J by 4 bases, with 8 bases between them. Germline V gives CDR1 KGHSH, CDR2 LQKENI.

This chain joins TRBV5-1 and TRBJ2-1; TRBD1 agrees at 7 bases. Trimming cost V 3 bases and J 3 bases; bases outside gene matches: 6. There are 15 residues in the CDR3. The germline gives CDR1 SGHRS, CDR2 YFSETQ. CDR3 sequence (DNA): TGCGCCAGCAGCTGGGGACAGAAAGACTACAATGAGCAGTTCTTC. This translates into CASSWGQKDYNEQFF.

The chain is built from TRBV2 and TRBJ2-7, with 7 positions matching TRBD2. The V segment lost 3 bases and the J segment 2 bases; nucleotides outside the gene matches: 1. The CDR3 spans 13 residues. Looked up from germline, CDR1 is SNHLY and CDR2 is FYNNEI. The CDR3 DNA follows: TGTGCCAGCAGTGAGGGGGGGGCCTACGAGCAGTACTTC. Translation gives CASSEGGAYEQYF.

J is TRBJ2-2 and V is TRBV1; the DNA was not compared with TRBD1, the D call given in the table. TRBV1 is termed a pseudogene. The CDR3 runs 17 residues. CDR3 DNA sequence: TGCACCAGCAGCCAAGACAACCCTAAAGACAGCACCGGGGAGCTGTTTTTT. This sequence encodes CTSSQDNPKDSTGELFF.

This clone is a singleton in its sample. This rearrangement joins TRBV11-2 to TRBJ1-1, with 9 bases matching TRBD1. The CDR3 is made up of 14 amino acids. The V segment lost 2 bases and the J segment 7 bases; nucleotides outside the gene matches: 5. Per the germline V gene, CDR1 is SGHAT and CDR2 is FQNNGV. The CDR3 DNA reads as TGTGCCAGCAGCTTATATGGGACAGGGATTGAAGCTTTCTTT. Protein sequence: CASSLYGTGIEAFF. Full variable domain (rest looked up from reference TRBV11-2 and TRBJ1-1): EAGVAQSPRYKIIEKRQSVAFWCNPISGHATLYWYQQILGQGPKLLIQFQNNGVVDDSQLPKDRFSAERLKGVDSTLKIQPAKLEDSAVYLCASSLYGTGIEAFFGQGTRLTVV.

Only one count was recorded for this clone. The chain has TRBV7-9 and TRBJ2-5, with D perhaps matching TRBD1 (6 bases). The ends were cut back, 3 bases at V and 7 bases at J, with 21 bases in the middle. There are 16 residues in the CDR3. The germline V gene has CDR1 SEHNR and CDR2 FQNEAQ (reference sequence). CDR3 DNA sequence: TGTGCCAGCAGCTTCCCTGGACAGAAAAGCCCCATGACCCAGTACTTC. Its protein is CASSFPGQKSPMTQYF.

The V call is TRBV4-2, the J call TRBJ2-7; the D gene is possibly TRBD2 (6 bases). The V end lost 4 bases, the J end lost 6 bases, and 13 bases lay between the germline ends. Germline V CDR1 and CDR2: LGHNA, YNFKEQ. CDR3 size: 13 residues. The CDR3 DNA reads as TGTGCCAGCAGCCCCCCGGTGGGAGGCGAGCAGTACTTC. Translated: CASSPPVGGEQYF.

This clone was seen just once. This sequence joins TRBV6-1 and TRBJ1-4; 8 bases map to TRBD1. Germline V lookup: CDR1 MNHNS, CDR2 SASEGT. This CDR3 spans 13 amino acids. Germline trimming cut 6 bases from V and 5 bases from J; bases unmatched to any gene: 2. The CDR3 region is CASRDRENEKLFF. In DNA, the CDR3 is TGTGCCAGCAGGGACAGGGAGAATGAAAAACTGTTTTTT.

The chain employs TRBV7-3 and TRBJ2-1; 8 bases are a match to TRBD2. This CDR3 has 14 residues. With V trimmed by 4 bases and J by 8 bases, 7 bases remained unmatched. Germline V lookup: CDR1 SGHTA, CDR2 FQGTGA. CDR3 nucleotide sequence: TGTGCCAGCAGCTCGGGACTAGTCCGCGATGAGCAGTTCTTC. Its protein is CASSSGLVRDEQFF.

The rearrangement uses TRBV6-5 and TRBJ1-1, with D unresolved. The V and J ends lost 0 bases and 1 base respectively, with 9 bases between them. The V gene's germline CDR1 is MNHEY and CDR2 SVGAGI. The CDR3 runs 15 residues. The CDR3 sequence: CASSYSRDTNTEAFF. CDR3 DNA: TGTGCCAGCAGTTACTCGAGAGACACGAACACTGAAGCTTTCTTT.

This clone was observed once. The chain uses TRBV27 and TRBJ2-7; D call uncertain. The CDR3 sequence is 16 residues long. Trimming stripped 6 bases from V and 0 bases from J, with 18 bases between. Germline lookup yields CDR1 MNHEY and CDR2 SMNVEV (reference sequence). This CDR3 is CASSPMSDRASYEQYF. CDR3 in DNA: TGTGCCAGCAGCCCCATGTCGGATCGGGCCTCCTACGAGCAGTACTTC.

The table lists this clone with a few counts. DNA of the CDR3: TGTGCCAGTAGTACCCAACCGGGACAGGGGAGGGAGCAGTACTTC. Its translation: CASSTQPGQGREQYF. The genes are TRBV19 and TRBJ2-7; the match to TRBD1 covers 10 bases. This CDR3 region has 15 residues. J gave up 7 bases and V 4 bases, and 10 bases lay outside the gene matches. The germline CDR1 and CDR2 sequences are LNHDA and SQIVND (reference sequence).

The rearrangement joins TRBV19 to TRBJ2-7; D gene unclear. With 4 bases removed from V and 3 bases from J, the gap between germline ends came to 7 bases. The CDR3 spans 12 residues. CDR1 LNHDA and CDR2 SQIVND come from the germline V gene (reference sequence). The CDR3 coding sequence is TGTGCCAGTAGTACCGGAATCTACGAGCAGTACTTC. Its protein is CASSTGIYEQYF.

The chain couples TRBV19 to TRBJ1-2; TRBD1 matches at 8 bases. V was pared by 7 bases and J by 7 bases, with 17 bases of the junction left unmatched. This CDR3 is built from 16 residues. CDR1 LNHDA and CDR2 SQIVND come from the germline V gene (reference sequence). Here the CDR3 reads CASTLLGAQGAFGYTF. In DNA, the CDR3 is TGTGCCAGTACCTTACTGGGAGCCCAGGGGGCTTTTGGCTACACCTTC.

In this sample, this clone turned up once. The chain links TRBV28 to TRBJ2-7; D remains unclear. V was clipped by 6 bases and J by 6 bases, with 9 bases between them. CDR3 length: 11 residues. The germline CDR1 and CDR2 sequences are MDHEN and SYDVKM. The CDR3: CASSTWGEQYF. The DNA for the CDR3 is TGTGCCAGCAGCACCTGGGGCGAGCAGTACTTC.

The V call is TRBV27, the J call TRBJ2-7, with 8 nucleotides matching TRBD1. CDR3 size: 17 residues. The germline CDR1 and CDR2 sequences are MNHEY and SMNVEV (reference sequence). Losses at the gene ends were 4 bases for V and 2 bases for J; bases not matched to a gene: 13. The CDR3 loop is CASSSNPRQGIPYEQYF. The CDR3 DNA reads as TGTGCCAGCAGTTCTAACCCTCGACAGGGGATCCCCTACGAGCAGTACTTC.

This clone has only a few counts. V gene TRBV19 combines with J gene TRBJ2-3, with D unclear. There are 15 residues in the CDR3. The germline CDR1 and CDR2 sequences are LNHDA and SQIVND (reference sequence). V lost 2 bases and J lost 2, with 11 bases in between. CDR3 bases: TGTGCCAGTAGTATACTGGACGATCTCACAGATACGCAGTATTTT. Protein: CASSILDDLTDTQYF.

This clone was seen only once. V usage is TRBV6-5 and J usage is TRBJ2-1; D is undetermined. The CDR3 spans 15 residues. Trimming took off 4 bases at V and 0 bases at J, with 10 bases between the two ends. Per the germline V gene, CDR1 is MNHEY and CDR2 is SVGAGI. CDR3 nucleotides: TGTGCCAGCAGTTCGGCGGAGAGCTCCTACAATGAGCAGTTCTTC. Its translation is CASSSAESSYNEQFF.

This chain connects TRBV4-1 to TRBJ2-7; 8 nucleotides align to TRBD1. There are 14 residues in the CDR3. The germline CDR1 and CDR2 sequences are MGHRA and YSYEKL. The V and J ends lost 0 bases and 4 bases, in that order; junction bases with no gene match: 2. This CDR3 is CASSQDRGLYEQYF. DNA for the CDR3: TGCGCCAGCAGCCAAGACAGGGGGCTGTACGAGCAGTACTTC.

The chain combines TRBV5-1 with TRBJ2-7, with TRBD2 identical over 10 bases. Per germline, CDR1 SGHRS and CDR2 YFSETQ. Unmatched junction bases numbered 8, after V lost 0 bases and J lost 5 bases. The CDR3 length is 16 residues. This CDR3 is CASSLEASGRRNEQYF. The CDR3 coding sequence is TGCGCCAGCAGCTTGGAGGCTAGCGGGAGAAGGAACGAGCAGTACTTC.